This T cell receptor (beta chain) appears in the sequencing data of a study of T-cell reconstitution after alpha-beta-depleted transplantation in children. Overall study findings and caveats: When one year had passed after transplant, most T-cell counts and diversity came from newly produced T cells.

TCRbeta library construction was performed incorporating unique molecular identifiers. Using its own MiXCR run on the PCR reads, TCRdb lists one record per CDR3 protein. This repertoire shows about 900,000 distinct CDR3 sequences, about 29% found once; its top ten account for around 30%. This clonotype has more than one count but fewer than ten. Its antigen is not identified. V was clipped by 0 bases and J by 7 bases; unmatched bases: 0. CDR3 length equals 12 residues. Germline V CDR1 and CDR2: GTSNPN, SVGIG (reference sequence). Sequencing used PBMCs, mostly from graft donor cells, obtained 360 days after TCRalphabeta/CD19-depleted stem cell transplant. The origin of this receptor is a boy younger than two who had a stem cell transplant for SCID, so the T cells may come from the graft donor. V gene TRBV30 combines with J gene TRBJ1-5, with 7 nucleotides matching TRBD1. The DNA for the CDR3 is TGTGCCTGGAGTGTAGGGGGCCAGCCCCAGCATTTT. Protein: CAWSVGGQPQHF.